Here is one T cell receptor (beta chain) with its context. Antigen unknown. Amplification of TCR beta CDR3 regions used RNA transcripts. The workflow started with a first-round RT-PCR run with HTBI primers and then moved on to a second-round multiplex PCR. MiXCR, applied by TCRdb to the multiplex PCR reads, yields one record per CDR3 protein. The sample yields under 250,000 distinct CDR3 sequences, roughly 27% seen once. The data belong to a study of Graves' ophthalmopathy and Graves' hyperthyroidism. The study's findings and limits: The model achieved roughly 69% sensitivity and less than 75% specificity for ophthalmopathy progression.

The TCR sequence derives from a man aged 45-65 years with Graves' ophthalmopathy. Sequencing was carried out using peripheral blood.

This CDR3 is CASTRPGDGYTF. The CDR3 DNA follows: TGTGCCAGTACCCGACCGGGGGATGGCTACACCTTC. This chain joins TRBV19 and TRBJ1-2, with a possible D match to TRBD1 (5 bases). Per the germline V gene, CDR1 is LNHDA and CDR2 is SQIVND (reference sequence). V was cut by 7 bases and J by 6 bases, with 12 bases left in between. The CDR3 length is 12 residues.